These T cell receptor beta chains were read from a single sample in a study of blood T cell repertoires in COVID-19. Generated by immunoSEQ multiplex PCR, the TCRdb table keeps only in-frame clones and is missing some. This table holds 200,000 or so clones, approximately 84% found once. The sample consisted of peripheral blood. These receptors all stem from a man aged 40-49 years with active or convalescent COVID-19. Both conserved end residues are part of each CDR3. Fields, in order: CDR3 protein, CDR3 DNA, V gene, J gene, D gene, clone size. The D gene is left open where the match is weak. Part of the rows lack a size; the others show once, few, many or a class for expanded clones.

CDR3: CASSSTTAFYSPLHF; DNA: TGTGCCAGCAGCTCAACGACAGCGTTTTATTCACCCCTCCACTTT; V: TRBV5-6; J: TRBJ1-6; D: NA; size: NA
CDR3: CASSPHGQGARHEQFF; DNA: TGTGCCAGCAGCCCCCATGGACAGGGGGCGAGGCATGAGCAGTTCTTC; V: TRBV13; J: TRBJ2-1; D: TRBD1; size: once
CDR3: CASSLAQGTGYTF; DNA: TGCGCCAGCAGCTTGGCCCAGGGTACGGGCTACACCTTC; V: TRBV5-1; J: TRBJ1-2; D: NA; size: NA
CDR3: CASSSGGGVYYEQYF; DNA: TGTGCCAGCAGCTCGGGGGGCGGGGTTTACTACGAGCAGTACTTC; V: TRBV5-4; J: TRBJ2-7; D: NA; size: NA
CDR3: CASSQSDRGYVGYTF; DNA: TGTGCCAGCAGCCAATCAGACAGGGGGTACGTGGGCTACACCTTC; V: TRBV16; J: TRBJ1-2; D: TRBD1; size: NA
CDR3: CASSFVGGTEAFF; DNA: TGCGCCAGCAGCTTTGTGGGAGGCACTGAAGCTTTCTTT; V: TRBV5-1; J: TRBJ1-1; D: NA; size: NA
CDR3: CASSSRLGSYTF; DNA: TGTGCCAGCAGTTCCCGACTCGGCAGCTACACCTTC; V: TRBV28; J: TRBJ1-2; D: NA; size: NA
CDR3: CASSSTRTVLGELFF; DNA: TGTGCCAGCAGTTCCACTCGGACAGTTCTTGGGGAGCTGTTTTTT; V: TRBV27; J: TRBJ2-2; D: NA; size: NA
CDR3: CASSLAATGQETQYF; DNA: TGCGCCAGCAGCTTGGCCGCGACAGGGCAAGAGACCCAGTACTTC; V: TRBV5-1; J: TRBJ2-5; D: TRBD1; size: NA
CDR3: CALDVEGNTGELFF; DNA: TGTGCTTTGGATGTGGAGGGGAACACCGGGGAGCTGTTTTTT; V: TRBV30; J: TRBJ2-2; D: NA; size: NA
CDR3: CAWSVDRKGGYTF; DNA: TGTGCCTGGAGTGTGGACAGGAAGGGTGGCTACACCTTC; V: TRBV30; J: TRBJ1-2; D: TRBD1; size: NA
CDR3: CASSLWRGQGYGYTF; DNA: TGTGCCAGCAGTTTATGGCGGGGACAGGGCTATGGCTACACCTTC; V: TRBV28; J: TRBJ1-2; D: TRBD1; size: once
CDR3: CASTKGARHSNQPQHF; DNA: TGTGCCAGCACTAAGGGGGCCCGCCATAGCAATCAGCCCCAGCATTTT; V: TRBV28; J: TRBJ1-5; D: TRBD1; size: NA
CDR3: CASSLARRDYEQYF; DNA: TGTGCCAGCAGCTTAGCCCGCAGGGACTACGAGCAGTACTTC; V: TRBV11-2; J: TRBJ2-7; D: NA; size: few
CDR3: CASREADGLGNYGYTF; DNA: TGTGCCAGCAGGGAAGCGGACGGACTTGGGAACTATGGCTACACCTTC; V: TRBV4-2; J: TRBJ1-2; D: NA; size: NA
CDR3: CSVKPGQGSYEQYF; DNA: TGCAGCGTAAAACCGGGACAGGGATCCTACGAGCAGTACTTC; V: TRBV29-1; J: TRBJ2-7; D: TRBD1; size: NA
CDR3: CASSRPEGQMNTEAFF; DNA: TGTGCCAGCAGCCGCCCGGAGGGACAGATGAACACTGAAGCTTTCTTT; V: TRBV28; J: TRBJ1-1; D: TRBD1; size: NA
CDR3: CASSDGNTGELFF; DNA: TGCGCCAGCAGTGACGGGAACACCGGGGAGCTGTTTTTT; V: TRBV10-1; J: TRBJ2-2; D: NA; size: NA
CDR3: CATSDPVKNTEAFF; DNA: TGTGCCACCAGTGATCCCGTAAAGAACACTGAAGCTTTCTTT; V: TRBV24-1; J: TRBJ1-1; D: NA; size: NA
CDR3: CASSIATNRGTYEQYF; DNA: TGTGCCAGTAGTATAGCGACAAACAGGGGAACCTACGAGCAGTACTTC; V: TRBV19; J: TRBJ2-7; D: TRBD1; size: NA
CDR3: CASSPREQGIYEQYF; DNA: TGCGCCAGCAGCCCAAGGGAGCAGGGGATTTACGAGCAGTACTTC; V: TRBV4-1; J: TRBJ2-7; D: NA; size: NA
CDR3: CASSQGLTMNTGELFF; DNA: TGTGCCAGCAGCCAGGGACTAACTATGAACACCGGGGAGCTGTTTTTT; V: TRBV7-6; J: TRBJ2-2; D: TRBD2; size: NA
CDR3: CASSLRQGLNTEAFF; DNA: TGCGCCAGCAGCTTACGACAGGGTTTGAACACTGAAGCTTTCTTT; V: TRBV5-1; J: TRBJ1-1; D: TRBD1; size: NA
CDR3: CASSWADRTPYEQYF; DNA: TGTGCCAGCAGCTGGGCGGACAGGACGCCCTACGAGCAGTACTTC; V: TRBV5-6; J: TRBJ2-7; D: TRBD1; size: many
CDR3: CASSTSLSEQYF; DNA: TGTGCCAGCAGCACTAGCCTGTCCGAGCAGTACTTC; V: TRBV7-9; J: TRBJ2-7; D: NA; size: NA
CDR3: CASRKRGGRGDTQYF; DNA: TGTGCCAGTAGAAAGCGGGGGGGCCGGGGTGATACGCAGTATTTT; V: TRBV19; J: TRBJ2-3; D: TRBD2; size: NA
CDR3: CASSTWTANSPLHF; DNA: TGTGCCAGCAGCACCTGGACAGCTAATTCACCCCTCCACTTT; V: TRBV5-6; J: TRBJ1-6; D: NA; size: NA
CDR3: CASSYSAGTSKETQYF; DNA: TGTGCCAGCAGTTACTCAGCCGGGACTAGCAAAGAGACCCAGTACTTC; V: TRBV6-5; J: TRBJ2-5; D: TRBD2; size: NA
CDR3: CASSLSASVGEQYF; DNA: TGTGCCAGCAGTTTATCGGCTAGCGTCGGAGAGCAGTACTTC; V: TRBV27; J: TRBJ2-7; D: NA; size: few
CDR3: CAGGGQPSANTGELFF; DNA: TGCGCCGGAGGCGGACAGCCATCCGCGAACACCGGGGAGCTGTTTTTT; V: TRBV4-1; J: TRBJ2-2; D: NA; size: NA
CDR3: CASSPLTGRGTEAFF; DNA: TGTGCCAGCTCACCACTTACAGGGAGGGGCACTGAAGCTTTCTTT; V: TRBV18; J: TRBJ1-1; D: NA; size: NA
CDR3: CASRFLPPGGYTF; DNA: TGTGCCAGCAGGTTTCTCCCCCCCGGGGGCTACACCTTC; V: TRBV28; J: TRBJ1-2; D: NA; size: NA
CDR3: CASSFPAYRVNSYEQYF; DNA: TGTGCCAGCAGTTTTCCCGCCTACAGGGTCAACTCCTACGAGCAGTACTTC; V: TRBV28; J: TRBJ2-7; D: NA; size: NA
CDR3: CASSFQEGDTQYF; DNA: TGTGCCAGCAGCTTCCAGGAGGGAGATACGCAGTATTTT; V: TRBV2; J: TRBJ2-3; D: NA; size: NA
CDR3: CASSMSGGYLPDTQYF; DNA: TGTGCCAGTAGTATGTCAGGGGGCTATTTGCCAGATACGCAGTATTTT; V: TRBV19; J: TRBJ2-3; D: TRBD1; size: NA
CDR3: CASSLQGAYEQYF; DNA: TGTGCCAGCAGCCTACAGGGGGCCTACGAGCAGTACTTC; V: TRBV6-5; J: TRBJ2-7; D: TRBD1; size: NA
CDR3: CASSSTGGSGNQPQHF; DNA: TGTGCCAGCAGTTCTACAGGGGGCAGTGGCAATCAGCCCCAGCATTTT; V: TRBV7-9; J: TRBJ1-5; D: TRBD1; size: NA
CDR3: CASSLPFDEQFF; DNA: TGTGCCAGCAGTTTACCTTTCGATGAGCAGTTCTTC; V: TRBV28; J: TRBJ2-1; D: NA; size: NA
CDR3: CASSGQETQYF; DNA: TGTGCCAGCAGCGGCCAAGAGACCCAGTACTTC; V: TRBV2; J: TRBJ2-5; D: NA; size: NA
CDR3: CASSQVGGEQFF; DNA: TGCGCCAGCAGCCAAGTTGGCGGTGAGCAGTTCTTC; V: TRBV4-1; J: TRBJ2-1; D: NA; size: NA
CDR3: CASSLSPGGGGGYTF; DNA: TGTGCCAGCAGCTTAAGCCCAGGGGGCGGCGGCGGCTACACCTTC; V: TRBV7-3; J: TRBJ1-2; D: TRBD1; size: NA
CDR3: CASSGGSEQYF; DNA: TGCGCCAGCAGTGGAGGGAGCGAGCAGTACTTC; V: TRBV5-1; J: TRBJ2-7; D: NA; size: NA
CDR3: CASSSNSGYGEKLFF; DNA: TGTGCCAGCAGCTCAAACTCAGGGTATGGGGAAAAACTGTTTTTT; V: TRBV6-5; J: TRBJ1-4; D: NA; size: NA
CDR3: CASSLAPWTALYGYTF; DNA: TGTGCCAGCAGCTTGGCCCCGTGGACAGCGCTTTATGGCTACACCTTC; V: TRBV5-8; J: TRBJ1-2; D: NA; size: NA
CDR3: CASSETVSGANVLTF; DNA: TGTGCCAGCAGTGAGACAGTCTCTGGGGCCAACGTCCTGACTTTC; V: TRBV6-4; J: TRBJ2-6; D: NA; size: NA
CDR3: CASSPPSGGYEQYF; DNA: TGTGCCAGCAGCCCCCCGAGCGGTGGCTACGAGCAGTACTTC; V: TRBV9; J: TRBJ2-7; D: NA; size: NA